These T cell receptor beta chains were read from a single sample in a study of CD8 T cells in ankylosing spondylitis. Via MiXCR, TCRdb re-called the 5' RACE reads, giving one row per CDR3 protein. The data hold 750,000 to 850,000 distinct CDR3 sequences, with around 11% observed a single time. Specimen: blood, either unsorted or a sorted T cell fraction (not recorded which). The receptors here all came from a male donor with ankylosing spondylitis. Both conserved end residues are part of each CDR3.

cdr3_aa	v_call	j_call
CATSRDPAATNEKLFF	TRBV15	TRBJ1-4
CASRLNRDQPQHF	TRBV5-1	TRBJ1-5
CASSQGGGISGANVLTF	TRBV4-3	TRBJ2-6
CASSSIGTASYEQYF	TRBV7-2	TRBJ2-7
CASSPVRSGTGNTEAFF	TRBV7-2	TRBJ1-1
CASSLQGGVYGYTF	TRBV5-1	TRBJ1-2
CASSLLGSAGVAKNIQYF	TRBV11-2	TRBJ2-4
CSVGHGKNTEAFF	TRBV29-1	TRBJ1-1
CASSPLGQGASDGYTF	TRBV18	TRBJ1-2
CSATSPGEGVSYEQYF	TRBV20-1	TRBJ2-7
CASSLSRALQYF	TRBV28	TRBJ2-3
CASSQAYDSLLEQYF	TRBV4-2	TRBJ2-7
CSASPYGTVNTEAFF	TRBV20-1	TRBJ1-1
CASSQAGRGGYEQYF	TRBV4-3	TRBJ2-7
CASGGGGSNTEAFF	TRBV5-1	TRBJ1-1
CASSEQGYNSPLHF	TRBV7-6	TRBJ1-6
CASSVDVPPGTDTQYF	TRBV5-1	TRBJ2-3
CASSLALGNYGYTF	TRBV7-2	TRBJ1-2
CSATRVRASGEQYF	TRBV20-1	TRBJ2-7
CSVTDRADTQYF	TRBV29-1	TRBJ2-3
CASSQGLAFSYEQYF	TRBV5-1	TRBJ2-7
CASSEPPPPEKLFF	TRBV6-1	TRBJ1-4
CASSFGYRNTDTQYF	TRBV5-1	TRBJ2-3
CASSYRGRYTEAFF	TRBV6-5	TRBJ1-1
CASSQIMENMYEQYF	TRBV23-1	TRBJ2-7
CATTGLGTEAFF	TRBV10-3	TRBJ1-1
CASSRQWGANYGYTF	TRBV9	TRBJ1-2
CASSSSIGTQYF	TRBV11-2	TRBJ2-3
CASSSRTVNYGYTF	TRBV5-6	TRBJ1-2
CASSLVRTTEAFF	TRBV11-1	TRBJ1-1
CASLGAGNTIYF	TRBV6-1	TRBJ1-3